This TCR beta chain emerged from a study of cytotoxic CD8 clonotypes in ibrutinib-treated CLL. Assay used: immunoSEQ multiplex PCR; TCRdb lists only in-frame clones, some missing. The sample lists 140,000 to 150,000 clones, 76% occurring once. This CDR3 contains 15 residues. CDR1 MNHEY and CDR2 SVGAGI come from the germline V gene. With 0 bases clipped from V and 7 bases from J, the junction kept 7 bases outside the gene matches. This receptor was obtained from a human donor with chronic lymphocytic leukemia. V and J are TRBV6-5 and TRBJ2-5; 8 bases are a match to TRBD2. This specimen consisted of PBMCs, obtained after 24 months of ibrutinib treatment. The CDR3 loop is CASSYSSGRAGTQYF. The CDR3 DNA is TGTGCCAGCAGTTACTCGTCCGGGAGGGCCGGGACCCAGTACTTC.